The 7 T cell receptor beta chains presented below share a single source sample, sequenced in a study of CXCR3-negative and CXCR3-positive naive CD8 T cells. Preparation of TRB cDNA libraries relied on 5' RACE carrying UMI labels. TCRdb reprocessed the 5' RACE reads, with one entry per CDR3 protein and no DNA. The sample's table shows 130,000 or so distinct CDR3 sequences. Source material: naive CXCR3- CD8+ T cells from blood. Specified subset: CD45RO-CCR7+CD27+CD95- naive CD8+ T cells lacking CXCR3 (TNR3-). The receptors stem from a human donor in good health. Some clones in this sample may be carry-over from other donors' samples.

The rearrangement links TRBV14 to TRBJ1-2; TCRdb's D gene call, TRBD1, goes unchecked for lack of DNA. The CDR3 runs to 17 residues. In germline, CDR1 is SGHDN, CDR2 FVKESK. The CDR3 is CASSQDGRTGYNYGYTF.

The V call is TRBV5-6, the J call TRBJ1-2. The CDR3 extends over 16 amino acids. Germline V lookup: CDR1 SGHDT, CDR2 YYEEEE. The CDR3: CASSLASSGVNYGYTF.

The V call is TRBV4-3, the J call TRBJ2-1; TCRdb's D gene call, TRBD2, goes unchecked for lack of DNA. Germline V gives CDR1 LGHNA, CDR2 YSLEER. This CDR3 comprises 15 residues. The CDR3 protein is CASSQALKGGGEQFF.

The CDR3 spells CASSASGTGHTEAFF. The rearrangement joins TRBV9 to TRBJ1-1; TCRdb gives TRBD1 as the D gene, but with no DNA this cannot be confirmed. The germline CDR1 and CDR2 sequences are SGDLS and YYNGEE. There are 15 residues in the CDR3.

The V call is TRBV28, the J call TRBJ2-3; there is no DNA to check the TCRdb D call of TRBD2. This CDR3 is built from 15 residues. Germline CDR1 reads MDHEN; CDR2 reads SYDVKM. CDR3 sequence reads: CASGPQREGEDTQYF. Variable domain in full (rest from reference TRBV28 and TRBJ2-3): DVKVTQSSRYLVKRTGEKVFLECVQDMDHENMFWYRQDPGLGLRLIYFSYDVKMKEKGDIPEGYSVSREKKERFSLILESASTNQTSMYLCASGPQREGEDTQYFGPGTRLTVL.

The CDR3 here is CASSPLGVTEAFF. J is TRBJ1-1 and V is TRBV6-5; TCRdb calls TRBD1, which cannot be checked without DNA. Germline lookup yields CDR1 MNHEY and CDR2 SVGAGI. The CDR3 extends over 13 amino acids.

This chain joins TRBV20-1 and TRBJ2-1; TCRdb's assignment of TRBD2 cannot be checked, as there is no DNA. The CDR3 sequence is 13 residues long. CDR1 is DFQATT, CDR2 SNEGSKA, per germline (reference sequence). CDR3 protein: CRAASGRNNEQFF.